The clone carrying this TCR beta chain was seen a few times. The authors prepared the TCRbeta library with unique molecular identifiers. Using its own MiXCR run on the PCR reads, TCRdb lists one record per CDR3 protein. This table has about 480,000 distinct CDR3 sequences, approximately 12% appearing once. The data derive from a study of T-cell reconstitution after alpha-beta-depleted transplantation in children. The CDR3 is 16 residues long. Germline values: CDR1 MNHEY, CDR2 SVGAGI. The V and J ends lost 5 bases and 0 bases respectively, with 16 bases between them. V gene TRBV6-5 combines with J gene TRBJ1-1, with a tentative D call TRBD1 (5 bases). This sample comprised PBMCs from the stem cell graft donor, obtained from the stem cell graft. This clonotype was obtained from a human donor who donated a stem cell graft to a child with combined immunodeficiency. The chain's CDR3 is CASSRLTVIMNTEAFF. The DNA for the CDR3 is TGTGCCAGCAGTAGGCTGACAGTTATCATGAACACTGAAGCTTTCTTT.